This T cell receptor beta chain was retrieved from a study of blood T cells in healthy people across ages. Study findings and constraints: When set beside aged donors, long-lived donors presented more naive CD4+ cells and higher diversity.

Comment on this clonotype: What it binds is unknown. Since a much larger clone is just one base distant, this may be a read error.

Per sample, extraction of total RNA gave at least 6 micrograms in every case. For the second PCR, which ran for 7 to 11 cycles, a sample-barcoded 5' primer and a J-beta primer mix were used. Carrying 12 random nucleotides, a template-switch adaptor labeled each individual cDNA molecule. TCRdb ran MiXCR on the 5' RACE reads and lists one entry per CDR3 protein. The data show 600,000 to 800,000 distinct CDR3 sequences, 40% to 65% seen once. The CDR3 loop spans 15 amino acids. Per the germline V gene, CDR1 is MGHRA and CDR2 is YSYEKL. The clonotype originates from a woman older than 75 in good health. The sequencing input was blood. The chain is built from TRBV4-1 and TRBJ2-5, with 10 bases identical to TRBD2. The assigned J gene may be wrong: the sequence end matches TRBJ2-1 better. CDR3 in amino acids: CASSQRTSGQETQFF. The CDR3, as DNA: TGCGCCAGCAGCCAACGGACTAGCGGACAAGAGACCCAGTTCTTC.